This record looks at one T cell receptor beta chain sequence and its context. Antigen unknown. Germline CDR1 SGHRS, CDR2 YFSETQ. The CDR3 is 14 residues long. V was trimmed by 7 bases and J by 2 bases, leaving 12 bases between them. These data are taken from a study of cytomegalovirus exposure and HLA in healthy donors. Assay used: immunoSEQ multiplex PCR; TCRdb lists only in-frame clones, some missing. Of fewer than 350,000 clones in the sample, 88% were seen once. Study results and caveats: Both high specificity and high sensitivity reportedly marked the classifier's diagnosis of cytomegalovirus status. Under in vitro conditions, three CMV-associated chains were confirmed as specific for CMV antigens.

This TCR was recovered from a woman between 18 and 30 years old in good health and CMV-seronegative. The sequenced material came from PBMCs. The chain links TRBV5-1 to TRBJ1-4, with D possibly matching TRBD1 (5 bases). The CDR3 loop is CASSEGPTNEKLFF. As DNA, the CDR3 is TGCGCCAGCTCGGAGGGGCCGACTAATGAAAAACTGTTTTTT.